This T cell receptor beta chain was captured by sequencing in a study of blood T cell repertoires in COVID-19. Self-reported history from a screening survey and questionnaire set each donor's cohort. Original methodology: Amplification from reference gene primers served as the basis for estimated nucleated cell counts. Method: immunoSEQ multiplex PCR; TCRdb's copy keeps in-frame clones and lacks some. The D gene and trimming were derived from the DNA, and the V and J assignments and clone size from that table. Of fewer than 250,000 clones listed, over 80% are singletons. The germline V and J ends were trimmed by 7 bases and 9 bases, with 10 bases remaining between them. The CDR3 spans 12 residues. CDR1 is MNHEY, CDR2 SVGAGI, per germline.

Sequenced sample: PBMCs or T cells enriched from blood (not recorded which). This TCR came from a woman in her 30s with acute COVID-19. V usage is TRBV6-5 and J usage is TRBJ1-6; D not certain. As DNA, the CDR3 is TGTGCCAGCATGGGAGGACCTTCACCCCTCCACTTT. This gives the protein CASMGGPSPLHF.